This passage covers 28 T cell receptor beta chains from one sample sequenced in a study of cytomegalovirus exposure and HLA in healthy donors. In the PCR, 60 Vbeta and 13 Jbeta primers were used. Sequencing was performed with immunoSEQ multiplex PCR; in TCRdb, only in-frame clones are kept and a portion is missing. Of fewer than 130,000 clones in the sample, approximately 79% were seen once. Input material: PBMCs. These receptors were taken from a man aged 25 to 45 in good health and CMV-seropositive.

The chain employs TRBV5-6 and TRBJ2-3, with TRBD2 matching over 10 bases. CDR3 length: 15 amino acids. V was clipped by 5 bases and J by 5 bases; unmatched bases: 8. Germline CDR1 reads SGHDT; CDR2 reads YYEEEE. CDR3 protein: CASRTRAGGRDTQYF. CDR3 DNA: TGTGCCAGCAGGACCCGAGCGGGGGGGAGAGATACGCAGTATTTT.

This clone was seen a handful of times. The chain couples TRBV11-2 to TRBJ1-6; D ambiguous. Looked up from germline, CDR1 is SGHAT and CDR2 is FQNNGV. The CDR3 is made up of 16 amino acids. V dropped 0 bases and J dropped 9 bases, with 15 bases sitting between them. This CDR3 is CASSLEADPSLSPLHF. The DNA for the CDR3 is TGTGCCAGCAGCTTAGAGGCGGATCCCTCCCTTTCACCCCTCCACTTT.

The chain has TRBV30 and TRBJ2-5, with D possibly matching TRBD1 (6 bases). The DNA matches TRBJ2-7 better at its end, which makes the J call doubtful. Germline V lookup: CDR1 GTSNPN, CDR2 SVGIG (reference sequence). This CDR3 is 11 amino acids long. The CDR3 DNA reads as TGTGCCGGAAGGGACACCTACGAGCAGTACTTC. Its translation: CAGRDTYEQYF.

The V and J genes are TRBV9 and TRBJ2-1, with a possible D match to TRBD2 (6 bases). The CDR3 has 16 amino acids. Germline CDR1 and CDR2: SGDLS and YYNGEE. Between the trimmed V and J ends, which lost 0 bases and 0 bases, there was a span of 10 bases. The CDR3 loop reads CASSVAGTRSYNEQFF. As DNA, the CDR3 is TGTGCCAGCAGCGTAGCTGGGACTCGCTCCTACAATGAGCAGTTCTTC.

V gene TRBV19 combines with J gene TRBJ1-1; 9 bases map to TRBD1. The junction had 8 bases not matched to a gene; V was cut back by 6 bases and J by 6 bases. The CDR3 totals 14 residues. Germline V gene sequence: CDR1 LNHDA, CDR2 SQIVND (reference sequence). In nucleotides, the CDR3 is TGTGCCAGTAGACTGACAGGGGGGGAGGCTGAAGCTTTCTTT. Encoded protein: CASRLTGGEAEAFF.

The gene calls are TRBV4-3 and TRBJ2-1, with D possibly being TRBD2 (6 bases). The CDR3 extends over 18 amino acids. Trimming took 0 bases from V and 0 from J, leaving 15 bases between them. CDR1 and CDR2 from the germline V gene are LGHNA and YSLEER. CDR3 coding DNA: TGCGCCAGCAGCCAAGATCCCATCCCCGGGAGCTCCTACAATGAGCAGTTCTTC. Translation: CASSQDPIPGSSYNEQFF.

This chain connects TRBV15 to TRBJ2-7; a weak D match, TRBD1 (6 bases). The V gene's germline CDR1 is LNHNV and CDR2 YYDKDF (reference sequence). This CDR3 is built from 14 residues. Trimming pared 7 bases from V and 5 bases from J, leaving 18 bases between. DNA for the CDR3: TGTGCCACCATGCCCGGGGCAGGGGACAACGAGCAGTACTTC. Translating it yields CATMPGAGDNEQYF.

The chain links TRBV14 to TRBJ2-4, with D maybe TRBD1 (6 bases). The V gene lost 4 bases and the J gene lost 1 base, with 11 bases spanning the gap. Germline values: CDR1 SGHDN, CDR2 FVKESK. This CDR3 is 15 amino acids long. CDR3 residues: CASSPQGFAKNIQYF. The CDR3 coding sequence is TGTGCCAGCAGCCCTCAGGGGTTTGCCAAAAACATTCAGTACTTC.

J is TRBJ2-7 and V is TRBV7-8, with a weak D call TRBD1 (5 bases). Germline CDR1 reads SGHVS; CDR2 reads FQNEAQ. This CDR3 region has 11 residues. Between the trimmed V and J ends, which lost 3 bases and 6 bases, there was a span of 6 bases. The CDR3 sequence is CASSFRGEQYF. The CDR3 DNA sequence: TGTGCCAGCAGCTTTAGGGGCGAGCAGTACTTC.

The V call is TRBV7-2, the J call TRBJ1-1; TRBD1 matches at 8 bases. This CDR3 is built from 14 residues. Germline loops: CDR1 SGHTA, CDR2 FQGNSA. J lost 5 bases, V lost 4 bases, and 6 bases had no gene match. The CDR3 spells CASSYRQGRTEAFF. DNA for the CDR3: TGTGCCAGCAGCTACCGACAGGGGAGGACTGAAGCTTTCTTT.

The V and J genes are TRBV11-2 and TRBJ2-1; no firm D call. CDR3 length: 13 residues. CDR1 SGHAT and CDR2 FQNNGV come from the germline V gene. V was pared by 8 bases and J by 4 bases, with 12 bases between. CDR3 DNA: TGTGCCAGCCGACACTCCGAGTACAATGAGCAGTTCTTC. The encoded protein is CASRHSEYNEQFF.

The J gene is TRBJ1-2, the V gene TRBV19; a possible D gene is TRBD1 (6 bases). Per the germline V gene, CDR1 is LNHDA and CDR2 is SQIVND (reference sequence). This CDR3 has 17 amino acids. The V end lost 4 bases, the J end lost 6 bases, and 24 bases lay between the germline ends. CDR3 DNA: TGTGCCAGTAGTACCCTCCTTCCCGACAGGCTTCTGGATGGCTACACCTTC. Protein sequence: CASSTLLPDRLLDGYTF.

In this sample, this clone turned up many times. This CDR3 is also generated by other DNA sequences in the sample. The chain links TRBV7-6 to TRBJ2-2; maybe TRBD2 (5 bases). Germline V CDR1 and CDR2: SGHVS, FNYEAQ. There are 14 residues in the CDR3. The germline V and J ends were trimmed by 1 base and 4 bases, with 7 bases remaining between them. CDR3 amino acids: CASSLGAGTGELFF. CDR3 sequence (DNA): TGTGCCAGCAGCTTAGGGGCGGGCACCGGGGAGCTGTTTTTT.

The chain recombines TRBV4-1 with TRBJ2-1, with TRBD1 as a possible D gene (5 bases). Germline CDR1 reads MGHRA; CDR2 reads YSYEKL. V lost 1 base and J 7 bases, leaving 11 bases between the germline ends. The CDR3 runs 14 residues. This chain's CDR3 is CASSQGPGRNEQFF. CDR3 coding DNA: TGCGCCAGCAGCCAAGGGCCAGGGCGAAATGAGCAGTTCTTC.

This chain links TRBV18 with TRBJ2-7, with 7 bases lining up with TRBD1. CDR1 KGHSH and CDR2 LQKENI come from the germline V gene. This CDR3 is 15 amino acids long. V shed 4 bases and J 6 bases; nucleotides not matched to a gene: 12. CDR3 loop: CASSRTGTDSREQYF. The CDR3 region has the DNA TGTGCCAGCTCACGCACCGGGACAGACTCTCGCGAGCAGTACTTC.

The J gene is TRBJ2-5, the V gene TRBV7-3; TRBD1 aligns across 11 bases. The CDR3 has 15 residues. Trimming took 5 bases from V and 2 from J; bases not matched to a gene: 4. CDR1 SGHTA and CDR2 FQGTGA come from the germline V gene. CDR3 amino acids: CASSPGTGGQETQYF. CDR3 DNA sequence: TGTGCCAGCAGCCCCGGGACAGGGGGACAAGAGACCCAGTACTTC.

This clone was picked up a small number of times. J is TRBJ1-2 and V is TRBV5-6, with TRBD1 matching 7 bases. The germline CDR1 and CDR2 sequences are SGHDT and YYEEEE. Trimming cost V 4 bases and J 2 bases; bases outside gene matches: 5. The CDR3 runs 14 residues. The CDR3 nucleotides read TGTGCCAGCAGCCCGGACAGGTGGAACTATGGCTACACCTTC. This sequence encodes CASSPDRWNYGYTF.

The gene calls are TRBV28 and TRBJ2-7, with D hard to call. This CDR3 comprises 12 residues. CDR1 and CDR2 from the germline V gene are MDHEN and SYDVKM. The germline V and J ends were trimmed by 6 bases and 0 bases, with 6 bases remaining between them. CDR3 in amino acids: CASSVSSYEQYF. CDR3 bases: TGTGCCAGCAGCGTTAGCTCCTACGAGCAGTACTTC.

The chain couples TRBV7-2 to TRBJ2-7; maybe TRBD1 (6 bases). CDR1 is SGHTA and CDR2 is FQGNSA in the germline V gene. CDR3 length: 14 amino acids. With 4 bases removed from V and 7 bases from J, the gap between germline ends came to 17 bases. In DNA form, the CDR3 reads TGTGCCAGCAGCTCGGAACCGGGACAAGAAGAGCAGTACTTC. It yields the protein CASSSEPGQEEQYF.

This clone turned up a few times. The CDR3 nucleotides read TGTGCCAGCAGTCGGACAGGGTCTCAGCCCCAGCATTTT. It encodes CASSRTGSQPQHF. The chain couples TRBV2 to TRBJ1-5; 8 bases are shared with TRBD1. The junction had 3 bases not matched to a gene; V was cut back by 5 bases and J by 6 bases. CDR1 SNHLY and CDR2 FYNNEI come from the germline V gene. The CDR3 spans 13 residues.

In this sample, this clone turned up a few times. The chain employs TRBV5-1 and TRBJ2-7, with TRBD1 identical over 9 bases. Germline CDR1 and CDR2: SGHRS and YFSETQ. The CDR3 sequence is 15 residues long. J gave up 5 bases and V 3 bases, and 9 bases lay outside the gene matches. The CDR3 here is CASSWGNRGQDEQYF. CDR3 nucleotide sequence: TGCGCCAGCAGCTGGGGGAACAGGGGGCAGGACGAGCAGTACTTC. Full variable domain (rest looked up from reference TRBV5-1 and TRBJ2-7): KAGVTQTPRYLIKTRGQQVTLSCSPISGHRSVSWYQQTPGQGLQFLFEYFSETQRNKGNFPGRFSGRQFSNSRSEMNVSTLELGDSALYLCASSWGNRGQDEQYFGPGTRLTVT.

The genes are TRBV27 and TRBJ1-2, with TRBD1 matching over 10 bases. Trimming removed 3 bases from V and 0 bases from J; junction bases left unmatched: 10. This CDR3 region has 18 residues. Germline values: CDR1 MNHEY, CDR2 SMNVEV (reference sequence). CDR3: CASSFPAGQGRANYGYTF. The CDR3 nucleotides read TGTGCCAGCAGTTTTCCTGCGGGACAGGGGCGAGCTAACTATGGCTACACCTTC.

The chain joins TRBV7-2 to TRBJ2-4, with 14 bases fitting TRBD2. Germline V CDR1 and CDR2: SGHTA, FQGNSA. This CDR3 has 16 amino acids. V dropped 3 bases and J dropped 8; count of bases not matched to a gene: 6. The CDR3 reads CASSFKTSGGAYIQYF. The CDR3 nucleotides read TGTGCCAGCAGCTTCAAGACTAGCGGGGGGGCGTACATTCAGTACTTC.

The chain links TRBV5-1 to TRBJ1-2; D not resolved. The CDR3 loop spans 14 amino acids. Per the germline V gene, CDR1 is SGHRS and CDR2 is YFSETQ. V was pared by 0 bases and J by 2 bases, with 8 bases between. This CDR3 reads CASSLDPGNYGYTF. CDR3 sequence (DNA): TGCGCCAGCAGCTTGGATCCAGGAAACTATGGCTACACCTTC.

The chain links TRBV4-1 to TRBJ1-2; 7 nucleotides line up with TRBD1. The ends lost 0 bases at V and 8 bases at J; junction bases unmatched: 15. CDR1 MGHRA and CDR2 YSYEKL come from the germline V gene. The CDR3 is 17 residues long. CDR3 DNA sequence: TGCGCCAGCAGCCAAGATTCTCGGGACAGAGGGAAAGAGGGCTACACCTTC. Its translation: CASSQDSRDRGKEGYTF.

The chain is built from TRBV9 and TRBJ2-5, with TRBD2 matching over 11 bases. The germline V gene encodes CDR1 SGDLS and CDR2 YYNGEE. This CDR3 is 15 amino acids long. Trimming at V came to 3 bases and at J to 1 base, leaving 2 bases not matched to a gene. For the CDR3, the DNA is TGTGCCAGCAGCGCTAGCGGGGGGTTCCAAGAGACCCAGTACTTC. Its translation is CASSASGGFQETQYF.

The V and J genes are TRBV5-1 and TRBJ1-1; D is possibly TRBD1 (5 bases). The CDR3 covers 16 residues. Trimming took 4 bases from V and 0 from J, leaving 16 bases between them. Germline V CDR1 and CDR2: SGHRS, YFSETQ. CDR3 in DNA: TGCGCCAGCAGCGTTGGGGCAGGGTGGGTGAACACTGAAGCTTTCTTT. This gives the protein CASSVGAGWVNTEAFF.

V and J are TRBV6-6 and TRBJ1-6, with D hard to call. The V and J ends lost 0 bases and 7 bases respectively, with 10 bases between them. The CDR3 is 15 amino acids. CDR1 MNHNY and CDR2 SVGAGI come from the germline V gene (reference sequence). Here the CDR3 DNA reads TGTGCCAGCAGTTACTCTTCGGGTCGCAATTCACCCCTCCACTTT. Amino acids: CASSYSSGRNSPLHF.